This T cell receptor beta chain comes out of a study of response to subunit inactivated influenza vaccine. The V end was cut by 0 bases, the J end by 0 bases, with 6 bases between. The CDR3 is made up of 14 amino acids. CDR1 and CDR2 (germline): SEHNR, FQNEAQ (reference sequence). TCRdb re-derived calls from the RT-PCR reads in MiXCR, one entry per CDR3 protein. The table lists about 570,000 distinct CDR3 sequences, approximately 10% of them singletons. This clonotype has ten or more counts. What it recognizes is unknown. Findings and caveats of the study: A suggestion made by the authors is that each seasonal influenza vaccination recruits few new T cells.

The receptor comes from a man aged 50 to 59 who received an inactivated influenza vaccine. Sequenced here: PBMCs from blood, sampled on the day of vaccination. V is TRBV7-9 and J is TRBJ2-7; D is uncertain. The CDR3 bases are TGTGCCAGCAGCTTAGCCGACCTCTCCTACGAGCAGTACTTC. Translating it yields CASSLADLSYEQYF.